What follows describes a single TCR beta chain. These data originate in a study of blood T cell repertoires in COVID-19. Study details: Material from acute and convalescent COVID-19 was sourced from the United States, Italy and Spain. T cells, B-cell-depleted T cells, or PBMCs supplied cDNA or gDNA.

Trimming removed 0 bases at V and 1 base at J, with 7 bases between. This CDR3 has 14 residues. The germline CDR1 and CDR2 sequences are SGHKS and YYEKEE (reference sequence). Authors' processing steps: Reference gene primer amplification gave estimated nucleated cell counts. Data came from immunoSEQ multiplex PCR; TCRdb stores just in-frame clones and leaves some out. D and trimming come from the DNA, and the V and J calls and clone size come from that table. The sample shows tens of thousands of clones, roughly four fifths of them seen only once. The sequence derives from a human donor in a cohort sampled during active COVID-19. The sequencing input was peripheral blood. The rearrangement uses TRBV5-5 and TRBJ2-5; the D gene is possibly TRBD1 (5 bases). CDR3 amino acids: CASSLEGAQETQYF. As DNA, the CDR3 is TGTGCCAGCAGCTTGGAAGGGGCCCAAGAGACCCAGTACTTC. The entire variable domain, with the rest obtained from reference TRBV5-5 and TRBJ2-5, is as follows: DAGVTQSPTHLIKTRGQQVTLRCSPISGHKSVSWYQQVLGQGPQFIFQYYEKEERGRGNFPDRFSARQFPNYSSELNVNALLLGDSALYLCASSLEGAQETQYFGPGTRLLVL.